This T cell receptor beta chain was captured by sequencing in a study of identical twins. Germline CDR1 and CDR2: SGHRS and YFSETQ. CDR3 length: 16 residues. Trimming shortened V by 4 bases and J by 2 bases, and 17 bases separated the two germline ends. Via MiXCR, TCRdb re-called the 5' RACE reads, giving one row per CDR3 protein. The data hold about 530,000 distinct CDR3 sequences, with approximately 20% observed a single time. The data were also submitted as part of a second study, on yellow fever vaccine responses in identical twins. That work adds: As reported, the vaccine T cell response of twins seemed partly convergent and partly personalized.

The sequencing sample was made of CD4+ T cells sorted from blood. The clonotype comes from a young woman in good health. The rearrangement uses TRBV5-1 and TRBJ2-3; D possibly corresponds to TRBD1 (6 bases). CDR3: CASSPGHAGDTDTQYF. The CDR3 coding sequence is TGCGCCAGCAGCCCGGGACATGCGGGCGACACAGATACGCAGTATTTT.